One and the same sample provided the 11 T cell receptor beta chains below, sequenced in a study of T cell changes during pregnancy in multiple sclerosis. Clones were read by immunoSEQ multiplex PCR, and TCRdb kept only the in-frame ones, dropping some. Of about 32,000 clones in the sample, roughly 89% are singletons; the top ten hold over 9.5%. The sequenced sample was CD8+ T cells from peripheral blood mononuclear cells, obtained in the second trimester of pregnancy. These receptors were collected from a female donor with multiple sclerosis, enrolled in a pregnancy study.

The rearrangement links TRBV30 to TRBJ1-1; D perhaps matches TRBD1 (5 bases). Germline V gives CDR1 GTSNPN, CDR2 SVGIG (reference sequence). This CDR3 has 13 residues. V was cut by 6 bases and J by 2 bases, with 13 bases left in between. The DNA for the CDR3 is TGTGCCTGCGCCGACAGACCCAACACTGAAGCTTTCTTT. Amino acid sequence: CACADRPNTEAFF.

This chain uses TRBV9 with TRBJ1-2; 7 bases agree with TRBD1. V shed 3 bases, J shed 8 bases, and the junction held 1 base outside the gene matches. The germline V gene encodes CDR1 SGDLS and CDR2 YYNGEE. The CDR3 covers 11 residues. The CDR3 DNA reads TGTGCCAGCAGCGACAGGGGCGGCTACACCTTC. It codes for CASSDRGGYTF. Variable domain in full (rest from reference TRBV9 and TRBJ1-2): DSGVTQTPKHLITATGQRVTLRCSPRSGDLSVYWYQQSLDQGLQFLIQYYNGEERAKGNILERFSAQQFPDLHSELNLSSLELGDSALYFCASSDRGGYTFGSGTRLTVV.

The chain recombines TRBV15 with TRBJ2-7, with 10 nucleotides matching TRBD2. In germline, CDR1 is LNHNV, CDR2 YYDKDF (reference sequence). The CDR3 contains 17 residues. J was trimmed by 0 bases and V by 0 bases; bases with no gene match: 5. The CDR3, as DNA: TGTGCCACCAGCAGAGATCGGATAGCGGGAGGCTCCTACGAGCAGTACTTC. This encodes CATSRDRIAGGSYEQYF.

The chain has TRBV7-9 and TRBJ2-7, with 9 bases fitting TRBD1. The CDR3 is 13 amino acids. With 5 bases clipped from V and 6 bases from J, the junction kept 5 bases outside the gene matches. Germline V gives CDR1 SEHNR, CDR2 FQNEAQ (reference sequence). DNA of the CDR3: TGTGCCAGCAGCACGCAGGACAGGGGCGAGCAGTACTTC. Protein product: CASSTQDRGEQYF.

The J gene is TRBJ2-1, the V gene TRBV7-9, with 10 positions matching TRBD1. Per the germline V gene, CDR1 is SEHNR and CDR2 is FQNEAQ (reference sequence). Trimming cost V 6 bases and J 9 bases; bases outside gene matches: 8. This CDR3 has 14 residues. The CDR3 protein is CASRAGTGVGEQFF. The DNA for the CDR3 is TGTGCCAGCAGGGCCGGGACAGGGGTTGGTGAGCAGTTCTTC. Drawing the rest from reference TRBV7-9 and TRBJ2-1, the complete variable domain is DTGVSQNPRHKITKRGQNVTFRCDPISEHNRLYWYRQTLGQGPEFLTYFQNEAQLEKSRLLSDRFSAERPKGSFSTLEIQRTEQGDSAMYLCASRAGTGVGEQFFGPGTRLTVL.

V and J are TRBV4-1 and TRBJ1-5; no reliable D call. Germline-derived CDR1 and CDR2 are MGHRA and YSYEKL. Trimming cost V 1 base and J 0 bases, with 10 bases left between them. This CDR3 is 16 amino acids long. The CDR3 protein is CASSQATSYSNQPQHF. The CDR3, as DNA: TGCGCCAGCAGCCAAGCGACTAGCTATAGCAATCAGCCCCAGCATTTT.

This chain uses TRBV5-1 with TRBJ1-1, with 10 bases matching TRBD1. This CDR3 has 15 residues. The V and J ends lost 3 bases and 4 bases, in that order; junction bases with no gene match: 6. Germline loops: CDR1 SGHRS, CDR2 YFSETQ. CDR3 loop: CASSSWTGGSTEAFF. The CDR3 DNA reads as TGCGCCAGCAGCTCCTGGACAGGGGGTTCCACTGAAGCTTTCTTT.

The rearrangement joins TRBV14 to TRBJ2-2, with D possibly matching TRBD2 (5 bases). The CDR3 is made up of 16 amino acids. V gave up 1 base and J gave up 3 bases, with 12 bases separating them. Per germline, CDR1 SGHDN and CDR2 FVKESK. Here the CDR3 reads CASSQVGAEDTGELFF. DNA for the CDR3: TGTGCCAGCAGCCAAGTTGGAGCGGAGGACACCGGGGAGCTGTTTTTT.

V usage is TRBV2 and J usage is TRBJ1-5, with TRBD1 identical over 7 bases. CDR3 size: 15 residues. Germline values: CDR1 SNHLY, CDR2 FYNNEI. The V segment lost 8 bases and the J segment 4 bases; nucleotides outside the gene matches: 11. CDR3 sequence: CASRPGKGANQPQHF. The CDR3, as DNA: TGTGCCAGCCGCCCGGGGAAGGGGGCTAATCAGCCCCAGCATTTT.

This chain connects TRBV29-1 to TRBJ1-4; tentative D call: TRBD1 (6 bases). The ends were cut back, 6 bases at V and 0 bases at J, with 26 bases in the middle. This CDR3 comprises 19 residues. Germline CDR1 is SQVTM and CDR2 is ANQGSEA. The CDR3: CSVSDPDDVTGATNEKLFF. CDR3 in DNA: TGCAGCGTGTCCGACCCAGACGACGTGACAGGCGCAACTAATGAAAAACTGTTTTTT.

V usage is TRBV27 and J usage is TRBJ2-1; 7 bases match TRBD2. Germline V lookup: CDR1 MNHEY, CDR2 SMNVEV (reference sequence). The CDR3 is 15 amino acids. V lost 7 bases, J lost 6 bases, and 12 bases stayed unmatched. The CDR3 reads CASTKSGGRTNEQFF. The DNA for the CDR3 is TGTGCCAGCACCAAGTCGGGGGGACGTACCAATGAGCAGTTCTTC.